This T cell receptor (beta chain) was sequenced for a study of blood T cell repertoires in COVID-19. Study at large: The study drew acute and convalescent COVID-19 samples from the United States, Italy and Spain.

Data came from immunoSEQ multiplex PCR; TCRdb stores just in-frame clones and leaves some out. Here the sample spans some 50,000 clones, roughly 84% being singletons. The length of the CDR3 is 15 residues. In germline, CDR1 is MNHEY, CDR2 SVGAGI. The V end lost 6 bases, the J end lost 0 bases, and 12 bases lay between the germline ends. The chain uses TRBV6-5 and TRBJ1-3, with TRBD1 as a possible D gene (5 bases). The clonotype was recovered from a man aged 45-60 years with acute or convalescent COVID-19. The sequenced sample consisted of peripheral blood. The CDR3 here is CASRDTLYSGNTIYF. The CDR3 bases are TGTGCCAGCAGGGACACTCTCTACTCTGGAAACACCATATATTTT.